This T cell receptor (beta chain) was captured by sequencing in a study of metastatic and nonmetastatic thyroid tumors. Looking at the study overall: The comparison covered peripheral blood and tumor or nodule tissue in malignant and benign thyroid patients.

Prior to thyroid surgery, none of the patients had received any treatment. Findings of the study overall: Reports indicated that malignant thyroid tumors showed significantly higher TCR beta diversity than benign nodules did, in blood and tumor.

In the original workflow: Researchers built a distant-metastasis classifier for papillary thyroid cancer that drew on CDR3 differences across clinicopathological groups. TCRdb re-called the PCR reads through MiXCR. These V and J calls derive from TCRdb rather than the authors' analysis. The table has tens of thousands of clones, roughly 25% seen once; the top ten hold under 10%. V lost 2 bases, J lost 13 bases, and 24 bases lay in between. Germline V CDR1 and CDR2: MNHEY, SVGEGT. The CDR3 sequence is 16 residues long. This clone was observed a handful of times. Its antigen is as yet unknown. This receptor was obtained from a female donor with papillary thyroid cancer or a benign thyroid nodule (not recorded which). Some clones in this sample may be carry-over from other donors' samples. The sequencing sample was made of blood. V usage is TRBV6-2 or TRBV6-3 and J usage is TRBJ1-5; no clear D gene. The CDR3 here is CASSYTGDGNNHPQHF. CDR3 coding DNA: TGTGCCAGCAGTTACACGGGTGACGGAAACAATCATCCTCAGCATTTT.